The 7 T cell receptor beta chains below were found in one sample sequenced in a study of vaccination effects on CD4 cells after COVID-19. ViraFEST used viral peptide pools to expand antigen-specific CD4+ T cells before sequencing. Once cultured for 9 to 11 days, the cells underwent separation to obtain CD4+ T cells. Negative nucleocapsid antibody tests before and after vaccination confirmed no previous SARS-CoV-2 infection. Clones were sequenced by immunoSEQ multiplex PCR, and TCRdb holds only the in-frame ones, with some missing. The repertoire holds tens of thousands of clones, with around four fifths as singletons. For these TCRs, the target antigens are not known. The specimen comprised CD4+ T cells from PBMCs cultured with HCoV-OC43 spike peptides, sampled before COVID-19 vaccination. Described subset: HCoV-OC43 spike overlapping peptide pool stimulation. The receptor source for this set is a human donor who received a COVID-19 vaccine.

This clone turned up a few times. The V and J genes are TRBV6-1 and TRBJ1-2; 7 nucleotides agree with TRBD1. The germline CDR1 and CDR2 sequences are MNHNS and SASEGT. The CDR3 totals 14 residues. J was trimmed by 5 bases and V by 3 bases; bases with no gene match: 6. The CDR3 DNA reads TGTGCCAGCAGTGACACAGGGGTTGCTTATGGCTACACCTTC. Translation gives CASSDTGVAYGYTF.

This clone was observed a handful of times. This chain joins TRBV30 and TRBJ1-2, with 10 bases aligning to TRBD1. Losses at the gene ends were 2 bases for V and 8 bases for J; bases not matched to a gene: 20. CDR3 length equals 18 residues. The germline V gene encodes CDR1 GTSNPN and CDR2 SVGIG (reference sequence). This chain's CDR3 is CAWSYPVPGTGVPWGYTF. The CDR3 region has the DNA TGTGCCTGGAGTTACCCCGTTCCAGGGACAGGGGTCCCATGGGGCTACACCTTC.

The chain joins TRBV9 to TRBJ1-3; 9 bases match TRBD1. Germline V lookup: CDR1 SGDLS, CDR2 YYNGEE. This CDR3 region has 17 residues. With V trimmed by 0 bases and J by 1 base, 5 bases remained unmatched. The CDR3 region has the DNA TGTGCCAGCAGCGTAGGACCCGGGACAGGGTCTGGAAACACCATATATTTT. Translation gives CASSVGPGTGSGNTIYF.

This chain links TRBV18 with TRBJ2-7; the D gene is possibly TRBD1 (6 bases). The CDR3 covers 15 residues. CDR1 is KGHSH and CDR2 is LQKENI in the germline V gene. V was shortened by 6 bases and J by 1 base, with 16 bases between the two germline ends. CDR3: CASSQLQGGSYEQYF. The CDR3 DNA follows: TGTGCCAGCTCCCAACTACAGGGCGGGTCCTACGAGCAGTACTTC.

Here the CDR3 reads CASSVEGSNTIYF. CDR3 DNA sequence: TGTGCCAGCAGCGTGGAGGGTAGCAACACCATATATTTT. The J gene is TRBJ1-3, the V gene TRBV9; D unresolved. This CDR3 region has 13 residues. The germline CDR1 and CDR2 sequences are SGDLS and YYNGEE. V lost 2 bases to trimming and J lost 7 bases, with 10 bases between them.

The chain couples TRBV6-6 to TRBJ1-1; D uncertain. Germline CDR1 is MNHNY and CDR2 is SVGAGI (reference sequence). V was cut by 2 bases and J by 14 bases, with 21 bases left in between. The CDR3 length is 14 residues. The CDR3 DNA is TGTGCCAGCAGTTACACTGAGACCTTGACAAAAATATTCTTT. Residues: CASSYTETLTKIFF.

The V call is TRBV7-2, the J call TRBJ2-2, with D unclear. The CDR3 has 15 residues. Looked up from germline, CDR1 is SGHTA and CDR2 is FQGNSA. V was clipped by 1 base and J by 5 bases, with 11 bases between them. CDR3: CASSLGLGTTGELFF. DNA of the CDR3: TGTGCCAGCAGCTTAGGGCTGGGAACAACCGGGGAGCTGTTTTTT.